Listed here are 24 T cell receptor beta chains from one sample, sequenced in a study of T cell changes during pregnancy in multiple sclerosis. The repertoire was sequenced with immunoSEQ multiplex PCR; TCRdb's copy has only in-frame clones and lacks some. The sample carries some 62,000 clones, 80% to 95% recorded once. The sample in question was peripheral blood, obtained in the second trimester of pregnancy. The origin of the receptors is a female donor in good health, enrolled as a control in a pregnancy study.

The chain couples TRBV6-1 to TRBJ1-4, with 7 bases identical to TRBD1. Unmatched junction bases numbered 7, after V lost 7 bases and J lost 8 bases. CDR1 is MNHNS and CDR2 is SASEGT in the germline V gene. This CDR3 spans 13 amino acids. The CDR3 region is CASKGAPGEKLFF. The CDR3 DNA sequence: TGTGCCAGCAAGGGGGCGCCGGGAGAAAAACTGTTTTTT.

V gene TRBV5-4 combines with J gene TRBJ2-5, with D tentatively TRBD2 (5 bases). CDR1 and CDR2 from the germline V gene are SGHNT and YYREEE (reference sequence). V shed 1 base and J shed 3 bases, with 10 bases lying between them. CDR3 length: 14 residues. The CDR3 sequence is CASSLPLGEETQYF. The CDR3 DNA sequence: TGTGCCAGCAGCTTGCCCCTCGGGGAAGAGACCCAGTACTTC.

The V call is TRBV7-2, the J call TRBJ2-3; possibly TRBD1 for D (6 bases). Germline V gene data show CDR1 as SGHTA and CDR2 as FQGNSA. CDR3 length equals 18 residues. Trimming shortened V by 3 bases and J by 2 bases, and 21 bases separated the two germline ends. The CDR3 sequence is CASSFVPAGGLNTDTQYF. The CDR3 DNA follows: TGTGCCAGCAGCTTTGTCCCGGCTGGGGGCCTTAACACAGATACGCAGTATTTT. The full variable domain, rest sourced from reference TRBV7-2 and TRBJ2-3, is GAGVSQSPSNKVTEKGKDVELRCDPISGHTALYWYRQSLGQGLEFLIYFQGNSAPDKSGLPSDRFSAERTGGSVSTLTIQRTQQEDSAVYLCASSFVPAGGLNTDTQYFGPGTRLTVL.

The rearrangement links TRBV5-5 to TRBJ2-7; tentative D call: TRBD2 (7 bases). Trimming took off 0 bases at V and 2 bases at J, with 12 bases between the two ends. Germline CDR1 reads SGHKS; CDR2 reads YYEKEE (reference sequence). The CDR3 sequence is 15 residues long. CDR3 in DNA: TGTGCCAGCAGCTTGGGGGCGGGGGCCCCCTACGAGCAGTACTTC. Translating gives CASSLGAGAPYEQYF.

The chain couples TRBV19 to TRBJ2-3; D unresolved. The germline gives CDR1 LNHDA, CDR2 SQIVND (reference sequence). This CDR3 is 12 amino acids long. V was trimmed by 3 bases and J by 5 bases, leaving 6 bases between them. The DNA of the CDR3 is TGTGCCAGTAGTATCCAGAAAGATACGCAGTATTTT. Its protein product is CASSIQKDTQYF.

The rearrangement links TRBV29-1 to TRBJ2-3; 9 bases match TRBD2. Germline V gene data show CDR1 as SQVTM and CDR2 as ANQGSEA. The CDR3 has 18 residues. The V and J ends lost 4 bases and 2 bases, in that order; junction bases with no gene match: 16. The CDR3 DNA reads TGCAGCGTTGTAATCCGCCCCTACGCTAGCGGGAACACAGATACGCAGTATTTT. Protein: CSVVIRPYASGNTDTQYF.

The chain links TRBV7-9 to TRBJ1-2, with 9 bases lining up with TRBD1. J was trimmed by 4 bases and V by 5 bases; bases with no gene match: 8. CDR3 length: 15 residues. Germline values: CDR1 SEHNR, CDR2 FQNEAQ (reference sequence). This CDR3 reads CASSPPGDRAYGYTF. In DNA, the CDR3 is TGTGCCAGCAGCCCCCCTGGGGACAGGGCCTATGGCTACACCTTC.

V and J are TRBV6-5 and TRBJ2-5; perhaps TRBD1 as D (6 bases). CDR1 MNHEY and CDR2 SVGAGI come from the germline V gene. CDR3 size: 15 residues. V lost 2 bases and J 1 base, leaving 11 bases between the germline ends. The chain's CDR3 is CASSYDGTPQETQYF. CDR3 nucleotide sequence: TGTGCCAGCAGTTACGACGGGACACCCCAAGAGACCCAGTACTTC.

The chain is built from TRBV28 and TRBJ2-4; 10 bases agree with TRBD2. The CDR3 has 17 residues. Losses at the gene ends were 3 bases for V and 6 bases for J; bases not matched to a gene: 11. Looked up from germline, CDR1 is MDHEN and CDR2 is SYDVKM. CDR3 nucleotide sequence: TGTGCCAGCAGTTTCCTGGCTAGCGGGAGTGTGGGAAACATTCAGTACTTC. Residues: CASSFLASGSVGNIQYF.

This chain joins TRBV19 and TRBJ2-7; 13 bases are shared with TRBD2. The CDR3 runs 14 residues. Trimming at V came to 8 bases and at J to 2 bases, leaving 3 bases not matched to a gene. Germline V gene sequence: CDR1 LNHDA, CDR2 SQIVND (reference sequence). CDR3 amino acids: CASQLAGGAYEQYF. The CDR3 DNA is TGTGCCAGTCAACTAGCGGGAGGGGCCTACGAGCAGTACTTC.

The chain recombines TRBV4-1 with TRBJ2-1; TRBD2 aligns across 10 bases. V lost 1 base, J lost 7 bases, and 7 bases stayed unmatched. CDR1 and CDR2 (germline): MGHRA, YSYEKL. This CDR3 region has 16 residues. CDR3 region: CASSQASGSRVNEQFF. The CDR3 bases are TGCGCCAGCAGCCAAGCTAGCGGGAGTCGAGTAAATGAGCAGTTCTTC.

This chain links TRBV2 with TRBJ1-1, with 7 nucleotides matching TRBD1. The ends lost 10 bases at V and 5 bases at J; junction bases unmatched: 4. Germline CDR1 and CDR2: SNHLY and FYNNEI. This CDR3 contains 11 residues. In DNA, the CDR3 is TGTGCCACCCTGACAGGGACTGAAGCTTTCTTT. It encodes CATLTGTEAFF.

The chain joins TRBV7-3 to TRBJ2-2, with 8 bases fitting TRBD1. The germline V gene has CDR1 SGHTA and CDR2 FQGTGA. CDR3 length equals 15 residues. The trim removed 5 bases at V and 1 base at J, leaving 3 bases unmatched. DNA for the CDR3: TGTGCCAGCAGCCCCGGGACAGGGAACACCGGGGAGCTGTTTTTT. It is translated as CASSPGTGNTGELFF.

The gene calls are TRBV30 and TRBJ1-5; 7 nucleotides align to TRBD1. Germline CDR1 is GTSNPN and CDR2 is SVGIG (reference sequence). CDR3 length: 14 residues. Losses at the gene ends were 1 base for V and 4 bases for J; bases not matched to a gene: 4. For the CDR3, the DNA is TGTGCCTGGAGTGAAGGGACAGAGAATCAGCCCCAGCATTTT. Residues: CAWSEGTENQPQHF. The full variable domain, rest sourced from reference TRBV30 and TRBJ1-5, is SQTIHQWPATLVQPVGSPLSLECTVEGTSNPNLYWYRQAAGRGLQLLFYSVGIGQISSEVPQNLSASRPQDRQFILSSKKLLLSDSGFYLCAWSEGTENQPQHFGDGTRLSIL.

This rearrangement joins TRBV7-8 to TRBJ1-2; D possibly corresponds to TRBD1 (5 bases). This CDR3 comprises 12 residues. Germline lookup yields CDR1 SGHVS and CDR2 FQNEAQ. Trimming left V 3 bases short and J 8 bases short, with 10 bases between. CDR3 amino acids: CASSFRDWGYTF. CDR3 DNA: TGTGCCAGCAGCTTTAGGGACTGGGGCTACACCTTC.

J is TRBJ1-5 and V is TRBV12-5; 7 nucleotides match TRBD1. The germline V gene has CDR1 LGHNT and CDR2 FRNRAP. The length of the CDR3 is 16 residues. V lost 0 bases to trimming and J lost 3 bases; unmatched junction nucleotides: 5. The CDR3 is CASGLVIGQVNQPQHF. CDR3 coding DNA: TGTGCTAGTGGTTTGGTAATCGGACAGGTCAATCAGCCCCAGCATTTT.

This sequence joins TRBV19 and TRBJ2-7; TRBD1 aligns across 8 bases. CDR1 LNHDA and CDR2 SQIVND come from the germline V gene (reference sequence). V was clipped by 5 bases and J by 7 bases; unmatched bases: 10. The CDR3 contains 14 residues. CDR3 coding DNA: TGTGCCAGTAGTTCTGACCGGGACAGGTGGGAGCAGTACTTC. It yields the protein CASSSDRDRWEQYF.

The chain employs TRBV15 and TRBJ2-7, with 9 nucleotides matching TRBD2. V shed 0 bases and J 5 bases; nucleotides not matched to a gene: 11. The CDR3 contains 17 residues. CDR1 is LNHNV, CDR2 YYDKDF, per germline (reference sequence). The CDR3 region has the DNA TGTGCCACCAGCAGAGATAATCGCGGGACTAGCTCTCACGAGCAGTACTTC. Encoded protein: CATSRDNRGTSSHEQYF.

This clone was counted only a few times. For the CDR3, the DNA is TGTGCCAGCAGCTTAACGCGGGATGAGCAGTTCTTC. Translation: CASSLTRDEQFF. This chain connects TRBV7-3 to TRBJ2-1; D is perhaps TRBD2 (5 bases). The CDR3 sequence is 12 residues long. Trimming left V 0 bases short and J 8 bases short, with 5 bases between. Germline CDR1 SGHTA, CDR2 FQGTGA.

Turning to this clone: The junction does not match germline at one end; this may be a read error. The chain combines TRBV7-7 with TRBJ2-1; possibly TRBD2 for D (6 bases). Germline V gives CDR1 SSHAT, CDR2 FNYEAQ (reference sequence). The CDR3 length is 14 residues. The CDR3 bases are TGTGCTAGCAGCGTACGGGAAGGGAGGAATGAGCAGTTCTTC. Translation: CASSVREGRNEQFF. Full variable domain (rest looked up from reference TRBV7-7 and TRBJ2-1): GAGVSQSPRYKVTKRGQDVTLRCDPISSHATLYWYQQALGQGPEFLTYFNYEAQPDKSGLPSDRFSAERPEGSISTLTIQRTEQRDSAMYRCASSVREGRNEQFFGPGTRLTVL.

This chain uses TRBV7-8 with TRBJ2-5; 7 positions match TRBD1. Germline V gene data show CDR1 as SGHVS and CDR2 as FQNEAQ. The CDR3 is 14 amino acids. Trimming took 7 bases from V and 0 from J; bases not matched to a gene: 5. The CDR3 DNA sequence: TGTGCCAGCACCAGAGGGGGCTACCAAGAGACCCAGTACTTC. Translating gives CASTRGGYQETQYF.

V gene TRBV29-1 combines with J gene TRBJ2-1, with D possibly matching TRBD2 (5 bases). This CDR3 comprises 12 residues. Germline CDR1 and CDR2: SQVTM and ANQGSEA. V was cut by 5 bases and J by 10 bases, with 15 bases left in between. CDR3 coding DNA: TGCAGCGTTCCCGACGGTAGCGTGGAGCAGTTCTTC. Translated: CSVPDGSVEQFF.

This chain links TRBV5-5 with TRBJ1-2, with D perhaps TRBD1 (6 bases). This CDR3 contains 17 residues. Trimming stripped 3 bases from V and 0 bases from J, with 18 bases between. Germline V gives CDR1 SGHKS, CDR2 YYEKEE (reference sequence). CDR3 region: CASSSALGQRSNYGYTF. DNA of the CDR3: TGTGCCAGCAGCTCCGCGTTAGGACAGCGTTCTAACTATGGCTACACCTTC.

The chain employs TRBV10-1 and TRBJ2-1; the match to TRBD1 covers 8 bases. Germline CDR1 and CDR2: WNHNN and SYGVQD (reference sequence). CDR3 length: 16 amino acids. Trimming cost V 3 bases and J 7 bases; bases outside gene matches: 11. CDR3 loop: CASSDGSRGRRNEQFF. The CDR3 nucleotides read TGCGCCAGCAGTGATGGGAGCAGGGGGCGGAGGAATGAGCAGTTCTTC.